The 5 T cell receptor beta chains below all came from one sample that was sequenced in a study of T-cell reconstitution after alpha-beta-depleted transplantation in children. Molecular barcoding with unique molecular identifiers was used for the TCRbeta library. In TCRdb, the PCR reads were re-called with MiXCR into one record per CDR3 protein. The sample has about 500,000 distinct CDR3 sequences, around a third seen once; the top ten hold approximately 2.3%. The input for sequencing was PBMCs from the stem cell graft donor, taken from the stem cell graft. These receptors were obtained from a human donor who donated a stem cell graft to a child with aplastic anemia.

CDR3 loop: CASSFNRGEGETQYF. For the CDR3, the DNA is TGTGCCAGCAGCTTTAACAGGGGAGAGGGGGAGACCCAGTACTTC. This chain uses TRBV7-2 with TRBJ2-5; 7 nucleotides line up with TRBD1. The CDR3 runs to 15 residues. Germline assignment: CDR1 SGHTA and CDR2 FQGNSA. With V trimmed by 3 bases and J by 5 bases, 9 bases remained unmatched.

This clonotype was detected only a few times. The chain recombines TRBV20-1 with TRBJ2-2; D is unresolved. The CDR3 has 12 amino acids. The germline V gene encodes CDR1 DFQATT and CDR2 SNEGSKA (reference sequence). V lost 5 bases, J lost 6 bases, and 10 bases lay in between. CDR3 sequence: CSAFRSAGELFF. CDR3 nucleotides: TGCAGTGCTTTTAGATCGGCCGGGGAGCTGTTTTTT.

The chain recombines TRBV9 with TRBJ1-2; 10 bases are a match to TRBD1. The V gene end was trimmed by 7 bases and the J gene end by 4 bases; junction bases not matched to a gene: 10. The length of the CDR3 is 15 residues. Germline V gene data show CDR1 as SGDLS and CDR2 as YYNGEE. The CDR3 region is CASSAGTGVLYGYTF. The CDR3 DNA is TGTGCCAGCTCCGCCGGGACAGGGGTACTCTATGGCTACACCTTC.

The rearrangement links TRBV6-6 to TRBJ1-2, with D hard to call. Trimming removed 0 bases from V and 4 bases from J, with 6 bases in between. From germline, CDR1 is MNHNY and CDR2 SVGAGI (reference sequence). The length of the CDR3 is 13 residues. The CDR3 reads CASSYSSSYGYTF. The CDR3 region has the DNA TGTGCCAGCAGTTACTCGAGCAGCTATGGCTACACCTTC.

This clonotype was observed a handful of times. The genes are TRBV27 and TRBJ2-3; 7 bases map to TRBD2. The trim removed 5 bases at V and 3 bases at J, leaving 5 bases unmatched. The CDR3 runs 14 residues. CDR1 is MNHEY and CDR2 is SMNVEV in the germline V gene (reference sequence). The CDR3 nucleotides are TGTGCCAGCAGTCAGCGGGGTTTAACAGATACGCAGTATTTT. This codes for CASSQRGLTDTQYF.